This T cell receptor beta chain was recovered during a study of blood T cell repertoires in COVID-19. TCRdb's copy holds only in-frame clones and misses some; the assay was immunoSEQ multiplex PCR. The sample lists some 290,000 clones, about 88% occurring once. There are 18 residues in the CDR3. Trimming at V came to 1 base and at J to 2 bases, leaving 11 bases not matched to a gene. The germline CDR1 and CDR2 sequences are MNHEY and SVGEGT. The origin of this receptor is a woman aged 30 to 39 with COVID-19, enrolled during active disease. V is TRBV6-2 or TRBV6-3 and J is TRBJ2-5; 9 bases fit TRBD2. Material: peripheral blood. The DNA for the CDR3 is TGTGCCAGCAGTTACTTGATAGCGGGAGAACTCTTTCAAGAGACCCAGTACTTC. It specifies CASSYLIAGELFQETQYF.